Listed here is a single T cell receptor (beta chain). There are 16 residues in the CDR3. Original handling: Estimation of nucleated cell counts relied on the amplification of reference gene primers. Some clones are missing from TCRdb's copy, which holds only in-frame ones; the method was immunoSEQ multiplex PCR. For V, J and clone size, that table is used; D and trimming come from the DNA. The table lists 110,000 to 150,000 clones, 82% of them singletons. The data were obtained in a study of blood T cell repertoires in COVID-19. The wider study: Whether acute or convalescent, the COVID-19 samples came from the United States, Italy and Spain. T cells, B-cell-depleted T cells, or PBMCs supplied cDNA or gDNA.

The J gene is TRBJ2-5, the V gene TRBV21-1; TRBD1, the table's D call, was not compared with the DNA. TRBV21-1 is flagged as a pseudogene. Sequenced material: peripheral blood. This TCR was recovered from an elderly woman with acute or convalescent COVID-19. The CDR3 reads CASSHKGRDREETQYF. In DNA, the CDR3 is TGTGCCAGCAGCCACAAAGGGCGGGACAGGGAAGAGACCCAGTACTTC.